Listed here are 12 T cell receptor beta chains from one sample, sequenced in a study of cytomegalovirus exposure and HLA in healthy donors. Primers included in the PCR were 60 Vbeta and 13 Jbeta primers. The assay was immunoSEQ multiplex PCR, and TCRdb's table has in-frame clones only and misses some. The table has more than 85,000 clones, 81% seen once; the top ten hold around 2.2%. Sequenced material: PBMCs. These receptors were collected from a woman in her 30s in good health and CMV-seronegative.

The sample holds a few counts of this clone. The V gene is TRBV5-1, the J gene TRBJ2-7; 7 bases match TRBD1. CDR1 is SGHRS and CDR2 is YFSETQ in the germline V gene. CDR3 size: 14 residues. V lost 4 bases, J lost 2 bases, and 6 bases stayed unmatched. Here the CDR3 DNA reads TGCGCCAGCAGCCAACAGGGGAAGCCCTACGAGCAGTACTTC. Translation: CASSQQGKPYEQYF.

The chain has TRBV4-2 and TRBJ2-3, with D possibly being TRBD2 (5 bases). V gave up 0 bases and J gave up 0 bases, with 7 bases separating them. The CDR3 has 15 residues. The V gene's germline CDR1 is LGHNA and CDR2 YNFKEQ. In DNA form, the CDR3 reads TGTGCCAGCAGCCAAGAAGCGGCTAGCACAGATACGCAGTATTTT. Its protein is CASSQEAASTDTQYF.

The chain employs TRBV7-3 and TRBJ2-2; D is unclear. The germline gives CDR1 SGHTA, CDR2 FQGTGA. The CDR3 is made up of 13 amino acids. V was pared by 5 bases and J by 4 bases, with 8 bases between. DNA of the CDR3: TGTGCCAGCAGCAACGGCGGCACCGGGGAGCTGTTTTTT. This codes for CASSNGGTGELFF. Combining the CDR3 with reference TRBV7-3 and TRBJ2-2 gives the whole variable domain GAGVSQTPSNKVTEKGKYVELRCDPISGHTALYWYRQSLGQGPEFLIYFQGTGAADDSGLPNDRFFAVRPEGSVSTLKIQRTERGDSAVYLCASSNGGTGELFFGEGSRLTVL.

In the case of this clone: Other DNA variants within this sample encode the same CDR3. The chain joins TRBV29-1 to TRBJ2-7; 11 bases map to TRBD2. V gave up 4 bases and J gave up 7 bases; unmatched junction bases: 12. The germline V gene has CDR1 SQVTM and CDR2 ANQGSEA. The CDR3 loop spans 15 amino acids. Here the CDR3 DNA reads TGCAGCGTTGGGGGGTTAGGGACTAGCGGCTTTGAGCAGTACTTC. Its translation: CSVGGLGTSGFEQYF.

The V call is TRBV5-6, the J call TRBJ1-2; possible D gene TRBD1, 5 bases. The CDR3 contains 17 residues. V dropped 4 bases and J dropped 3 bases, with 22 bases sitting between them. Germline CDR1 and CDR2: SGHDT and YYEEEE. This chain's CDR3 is CASSRVYSGQTDYGYTF. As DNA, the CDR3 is TGTGCCAGCAGCCGTGTCTATTCAGGGCAGACGGACTATGGCTACACCTTC.

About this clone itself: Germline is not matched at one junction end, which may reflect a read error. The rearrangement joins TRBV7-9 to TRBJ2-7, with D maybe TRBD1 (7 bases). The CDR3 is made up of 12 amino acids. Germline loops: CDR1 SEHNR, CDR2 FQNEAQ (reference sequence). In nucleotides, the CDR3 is TGTTCCAGCAGCCGGGGGACAGACGAGCAGTACTTC. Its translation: CSSSRGTDEQYF.

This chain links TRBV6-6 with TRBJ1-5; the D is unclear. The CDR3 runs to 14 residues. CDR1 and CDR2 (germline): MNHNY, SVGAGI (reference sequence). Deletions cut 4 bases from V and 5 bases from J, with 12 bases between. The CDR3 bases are TGTGCCAGCAGTTCCCATGTGGAGGATCAGCCCCAGCATTTT. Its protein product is CASSSHVEDQPQHF.

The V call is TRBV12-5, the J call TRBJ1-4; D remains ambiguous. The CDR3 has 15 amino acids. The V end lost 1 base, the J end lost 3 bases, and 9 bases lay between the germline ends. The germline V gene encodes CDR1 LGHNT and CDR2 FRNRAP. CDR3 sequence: CASGLAQQPNEKLFF. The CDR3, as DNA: TGTGCTAGTGGTTTGGCACAGCAGCCTAATGAAAAACTGTTTTTT.

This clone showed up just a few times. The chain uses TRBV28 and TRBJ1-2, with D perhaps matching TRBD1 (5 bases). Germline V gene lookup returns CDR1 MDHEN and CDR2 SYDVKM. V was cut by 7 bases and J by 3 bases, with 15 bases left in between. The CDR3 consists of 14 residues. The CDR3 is CASNTLDSYYGYTF. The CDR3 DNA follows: TGTGCCAGCAATACACTTGACAGCTACTATGGCTACACCTTC.

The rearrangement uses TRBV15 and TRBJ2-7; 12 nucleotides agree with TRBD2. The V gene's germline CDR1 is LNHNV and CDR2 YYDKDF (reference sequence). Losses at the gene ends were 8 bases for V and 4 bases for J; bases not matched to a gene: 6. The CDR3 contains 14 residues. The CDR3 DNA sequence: TGTGCCACCGGTCCTAGCGGGAGGGCGTACGAGCAGTACTTC. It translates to CATGPSGRAYEQYF.

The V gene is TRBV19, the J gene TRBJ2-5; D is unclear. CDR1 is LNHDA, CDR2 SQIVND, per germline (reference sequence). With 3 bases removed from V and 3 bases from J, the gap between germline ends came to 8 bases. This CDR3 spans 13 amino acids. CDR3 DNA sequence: TGTGCCAGTAGTATCCTTAGAGAAGAGACCCAGTACTTC. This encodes CASSILREETQYF.

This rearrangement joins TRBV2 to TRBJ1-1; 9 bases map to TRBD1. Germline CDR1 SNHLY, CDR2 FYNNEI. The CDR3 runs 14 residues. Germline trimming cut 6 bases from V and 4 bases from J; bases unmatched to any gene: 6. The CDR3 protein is CASSGQGTATEAFF. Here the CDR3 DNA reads TGTGCCAGCAGCGGACAGGGGACGGCCACTGAAGCTTTCTTT.